This T cell receptor beta chain originates from a study of response to subunit inactivated influenza vaccine. This clonotype turned up a few times. TCRdb re-derived calls from the RT-PCR reads in MiXCR, one entry per CDR3 protein. Altogether 450,000 to 600,000 distinct CDR3 sequences are present, about 15% being singletons, with the ten largest covering less than 4%. Germline CDR1 and CDR2: KGHSH and LQKENI. With 3 bases removed from V and 8 bases from J, the gap between germline ends came to 14 bases. The CDR3 sequence is 15 residues long. This receptor was identified in a man between 50 and 70 years old who received an inactivated influenza vaccine. The V and J genes are TRBV18 and TRBJ1-6, with D possibly TRBD1 on 6 matching bases. Source: CD4+ T cells sorted from PBMCs, taken less than 30 months after vaccination. CDR3 region: CASSPDRQGYSPLHF. The DNA of the CDR3 is TGTGCCAGCTCACCGGATCGGCAGGGGTATTCACCCCTCCACTTT. Filled out from reference TRBV18 and TRBJ1-6, the complete variable domain reads NAGVMQNPRHLVRRRGQEARLRCSPMKGHSHVYWYRQLPEEGLKFMVYLQKENIIDESGMPKERFSAEFPKEGPSILRIQQVVRGDSAAYFCASSPDRQGYSPLHFGNGTRLTVT.